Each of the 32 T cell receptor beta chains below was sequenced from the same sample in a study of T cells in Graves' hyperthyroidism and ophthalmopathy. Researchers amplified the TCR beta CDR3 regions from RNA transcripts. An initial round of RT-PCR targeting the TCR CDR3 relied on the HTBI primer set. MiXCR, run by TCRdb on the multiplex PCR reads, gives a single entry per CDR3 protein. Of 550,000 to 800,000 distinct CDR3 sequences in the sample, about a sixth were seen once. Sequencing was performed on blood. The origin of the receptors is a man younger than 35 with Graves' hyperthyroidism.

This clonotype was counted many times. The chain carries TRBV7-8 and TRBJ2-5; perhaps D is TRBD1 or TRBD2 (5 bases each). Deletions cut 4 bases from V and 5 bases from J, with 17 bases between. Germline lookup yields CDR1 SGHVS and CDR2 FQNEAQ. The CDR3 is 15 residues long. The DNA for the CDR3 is TGTGCCAGCAGCTACCGGGACCCCAATGCGGAGACCCAGTACTTC. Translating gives CASSYRDPNAETQYF.

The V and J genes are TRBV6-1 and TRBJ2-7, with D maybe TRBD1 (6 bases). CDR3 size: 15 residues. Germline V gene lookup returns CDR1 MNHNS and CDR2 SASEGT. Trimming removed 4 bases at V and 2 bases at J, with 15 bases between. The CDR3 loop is CASSGAGTSAYEQYF. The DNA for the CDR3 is TGTGCCAGCAGTGGGGCCGGGACAAGCGCCTACGAGCAGTACTTC.

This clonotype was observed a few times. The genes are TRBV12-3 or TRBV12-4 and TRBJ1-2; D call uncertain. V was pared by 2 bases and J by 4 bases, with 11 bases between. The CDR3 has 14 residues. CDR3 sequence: CASSLRMESYGYTF. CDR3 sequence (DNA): TGTGCCAGCAGTTTAAGGATGGAGAGCTATGGCTACACCTTC.

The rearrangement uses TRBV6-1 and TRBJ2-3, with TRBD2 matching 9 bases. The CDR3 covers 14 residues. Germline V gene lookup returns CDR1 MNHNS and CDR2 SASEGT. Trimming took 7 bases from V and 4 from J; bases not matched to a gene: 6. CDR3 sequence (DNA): TGTGCCAGCATTCCGGCGGGAGGGGCAGATACGCAGTATTTT. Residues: CASIPAGGADTQYF.

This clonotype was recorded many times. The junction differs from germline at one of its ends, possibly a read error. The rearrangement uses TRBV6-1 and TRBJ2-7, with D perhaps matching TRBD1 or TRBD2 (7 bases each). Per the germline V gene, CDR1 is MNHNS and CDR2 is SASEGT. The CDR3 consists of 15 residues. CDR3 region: CASREGGWTSYEQYF. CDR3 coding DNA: TGTGCCAGCAGGGAAGGGGGCTGGACTAGCTACGAGCAGTACTTC.

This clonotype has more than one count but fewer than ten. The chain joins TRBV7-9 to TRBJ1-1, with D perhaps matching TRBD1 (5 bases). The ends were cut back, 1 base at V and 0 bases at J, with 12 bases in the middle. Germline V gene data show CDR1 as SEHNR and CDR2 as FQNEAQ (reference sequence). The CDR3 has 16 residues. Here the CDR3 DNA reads TGTGCCAGCAGCTTAGGGCAGGGCGTGATGAACACTGAAGCTTTCTTT. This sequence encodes CASSLGQGVMNTEAFF.

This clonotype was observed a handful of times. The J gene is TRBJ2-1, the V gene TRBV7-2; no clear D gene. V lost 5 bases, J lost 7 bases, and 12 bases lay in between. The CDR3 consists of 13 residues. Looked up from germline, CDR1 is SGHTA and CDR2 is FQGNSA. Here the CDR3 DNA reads TGTGCCAGCAGCCTCCCCGGGTGGAATGAGCAGTTCTTC. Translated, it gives CASSLPGWNEQFF.

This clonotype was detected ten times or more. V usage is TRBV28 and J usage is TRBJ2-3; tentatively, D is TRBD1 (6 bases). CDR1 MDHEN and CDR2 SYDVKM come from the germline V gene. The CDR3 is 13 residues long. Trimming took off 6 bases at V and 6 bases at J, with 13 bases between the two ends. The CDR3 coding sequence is TGTGCCAGCAGCTTAGGGGGAGAGGATACGCAGTATTTT. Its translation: CASSLGGEDTQYF.

Written as DNA, the CDR3 is TGTGCCAGCATCACGGCGGGACAGGTCTCTGGGGCCAACGTCCTGACTTTC. Protein product: CASITAGQVSGANVLTF. V is TRBV28 and J is TRBJ2-6; TRBD1 agrees at 8 bases. The CDR3 loop spans 17 amino acids. The germline V gene has CDR1 MDHEN and CDR2 SYDVKM. V shed 7 bases, J shed 0 bases, and the junction held 8 bases outside the gene matches. Combining the CDR3 with reference TRBV28 and TRBJ2-6 gives the whole variable domain DVKVTQSSRYLVKRTGEKVFLECVQDMDHENMFWYRQDPGLGLRLIYFSYDVKMKEKGDIPEGYSVSREKKERFSLILESASTNQTSMYLCASITAGQVSGANVLTFGAGSRLTVL.

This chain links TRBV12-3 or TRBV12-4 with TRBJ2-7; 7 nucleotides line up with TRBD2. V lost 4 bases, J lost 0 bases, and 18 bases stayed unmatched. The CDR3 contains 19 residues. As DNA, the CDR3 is TGTGCCAGCAGTTCTAGGGACCGTCACAGCGGGAAAAACTCCTACGAGCAGTACTTC. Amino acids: CASSSRDRHSGKNSYEQYF.

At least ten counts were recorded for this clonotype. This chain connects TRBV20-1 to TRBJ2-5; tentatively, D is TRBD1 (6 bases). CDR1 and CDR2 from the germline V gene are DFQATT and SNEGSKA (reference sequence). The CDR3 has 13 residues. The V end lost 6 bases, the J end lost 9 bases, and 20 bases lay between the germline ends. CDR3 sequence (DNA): TGCAGTGCAAGCAGGGGTGGTAAGGAGGCCCAGTACTTC. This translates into CSASRGGKEAQYF.

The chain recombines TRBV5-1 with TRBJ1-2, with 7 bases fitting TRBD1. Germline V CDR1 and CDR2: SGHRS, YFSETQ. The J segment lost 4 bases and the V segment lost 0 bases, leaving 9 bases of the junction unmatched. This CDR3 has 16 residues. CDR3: CASSLGSTGRAYGYTF. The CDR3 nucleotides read TGCGCCAGCAGCTTGGGGTCGACAGGGAGGGCCTATGGCTACACCTTC. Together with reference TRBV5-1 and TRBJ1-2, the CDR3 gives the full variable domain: KAGVTQTPRYLIKTRGQQVTLSCSPISGHRSVSWYQQTPGQGLQFLFEYFSETQRNKGNFPGRFSGRQFSNSRSEMNVSTLELGDSALYLCASSLGSTGRAYGYTFGSGTRLTVV.

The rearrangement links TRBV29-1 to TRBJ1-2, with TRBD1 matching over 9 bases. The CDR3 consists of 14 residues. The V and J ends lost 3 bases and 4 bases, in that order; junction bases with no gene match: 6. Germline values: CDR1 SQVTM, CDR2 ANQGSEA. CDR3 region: CSVERDRDGYGYTF. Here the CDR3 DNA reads TGCAGCGTTGAGAGGGACAGGGATGGCTATGGCTACACCTTC.

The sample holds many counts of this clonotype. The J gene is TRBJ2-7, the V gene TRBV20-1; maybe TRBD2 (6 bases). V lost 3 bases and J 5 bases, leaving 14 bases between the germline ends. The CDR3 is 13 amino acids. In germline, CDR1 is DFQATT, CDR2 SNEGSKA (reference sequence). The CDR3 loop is CSARVVTRDEQYF. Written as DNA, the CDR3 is TGCAGTGCTAGGGTCGTGACTAGAGACGAGCAGTACTTC.

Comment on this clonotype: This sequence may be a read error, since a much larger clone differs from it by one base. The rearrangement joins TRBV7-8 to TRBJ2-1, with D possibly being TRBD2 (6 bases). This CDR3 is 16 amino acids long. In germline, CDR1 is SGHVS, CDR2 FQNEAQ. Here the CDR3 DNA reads TGTGCCAGCAGCCCTAAGCGGGCCAGCTCCTACAATAAGCAGTTCTTC. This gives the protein CASSPKRASSYNKQFF.

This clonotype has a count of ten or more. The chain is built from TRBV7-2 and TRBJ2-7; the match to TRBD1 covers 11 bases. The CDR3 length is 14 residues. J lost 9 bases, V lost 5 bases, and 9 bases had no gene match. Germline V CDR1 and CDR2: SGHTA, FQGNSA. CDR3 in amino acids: CASSPDRGRSGQYF. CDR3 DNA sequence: TGTGCCAGCAGCCCGGACAGGGGGCGGTCTGGGCAGTACTTC.

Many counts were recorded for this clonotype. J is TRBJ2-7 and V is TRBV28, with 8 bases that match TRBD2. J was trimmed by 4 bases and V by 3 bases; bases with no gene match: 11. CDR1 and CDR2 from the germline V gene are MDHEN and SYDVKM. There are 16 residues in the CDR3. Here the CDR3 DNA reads TGTGCCAGCAGTTTGTCCGGTCGGGGGGGCGGATACGAGCAGTACTTC. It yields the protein CASSLSGRGGGYEQYF.

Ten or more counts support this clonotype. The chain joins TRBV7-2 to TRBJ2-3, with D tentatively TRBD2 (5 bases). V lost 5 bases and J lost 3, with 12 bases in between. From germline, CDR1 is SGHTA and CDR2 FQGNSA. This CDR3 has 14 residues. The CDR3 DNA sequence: TGTGCCAGCAGCCTCCGGTTAGCGACAGATACGCAGTATTTT. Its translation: CASSLRLATDTQYF.

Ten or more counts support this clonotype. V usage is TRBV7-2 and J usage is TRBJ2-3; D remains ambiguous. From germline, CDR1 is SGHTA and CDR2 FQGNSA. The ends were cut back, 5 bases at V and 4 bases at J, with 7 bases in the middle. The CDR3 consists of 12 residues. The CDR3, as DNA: TGTGCCAGCAGCCCGGTGCCAGATACGCAGTATTTT. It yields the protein CASSPVPDTQYF.

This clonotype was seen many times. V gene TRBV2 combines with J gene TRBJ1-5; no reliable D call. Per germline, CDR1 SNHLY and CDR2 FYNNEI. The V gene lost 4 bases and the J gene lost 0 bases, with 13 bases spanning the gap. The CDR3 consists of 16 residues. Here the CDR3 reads CASSGGGWHSNQPQHF. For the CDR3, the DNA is TGTGCCAGCAGTGGGGGAGGGTGGCATAGCAATCAGCCCCAGCATTTT.

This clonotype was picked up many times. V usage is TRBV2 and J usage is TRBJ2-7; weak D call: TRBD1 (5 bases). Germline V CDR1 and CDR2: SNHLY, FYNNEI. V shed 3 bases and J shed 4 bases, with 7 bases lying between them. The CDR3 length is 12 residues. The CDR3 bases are TGTGCCAGCAGTGAGCAGGGATACGAGCAGTACTTC. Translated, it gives CASSEQGYEQYF.

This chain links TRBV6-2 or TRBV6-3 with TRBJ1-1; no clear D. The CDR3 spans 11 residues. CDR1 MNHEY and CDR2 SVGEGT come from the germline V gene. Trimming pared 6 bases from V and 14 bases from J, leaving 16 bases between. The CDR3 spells CASSPGGPQFF. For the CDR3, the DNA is TGTGCCAGCAGCCCAGGCGGTCCTCAGTTCTTT.

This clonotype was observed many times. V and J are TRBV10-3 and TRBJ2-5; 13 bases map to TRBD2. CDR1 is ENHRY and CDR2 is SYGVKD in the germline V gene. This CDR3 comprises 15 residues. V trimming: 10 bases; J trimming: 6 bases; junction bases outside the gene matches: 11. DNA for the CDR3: TGTGCCACCGGGTCGGGACTAGCGGGAATGCAGACCCAGTACTTC. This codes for CATGSGLAGMQTQYF.

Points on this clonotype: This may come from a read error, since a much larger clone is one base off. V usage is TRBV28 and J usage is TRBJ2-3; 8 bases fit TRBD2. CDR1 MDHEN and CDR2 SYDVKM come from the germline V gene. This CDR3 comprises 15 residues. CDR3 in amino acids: CASSSPLAGTDTQCF. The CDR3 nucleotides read TGTGCCAGCAGTTCCCCTCTAGCGGGCACAGATACGCAGTGTTTT.

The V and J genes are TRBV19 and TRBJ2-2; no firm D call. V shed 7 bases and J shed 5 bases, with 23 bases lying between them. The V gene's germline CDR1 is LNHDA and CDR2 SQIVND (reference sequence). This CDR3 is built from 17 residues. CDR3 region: CASTPRGSLVETGELFF. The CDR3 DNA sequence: TGTGCCAGTACCCCCCGCGGCAGTCTCGTTGAAACCGGGGAGCTGTTTTTT.

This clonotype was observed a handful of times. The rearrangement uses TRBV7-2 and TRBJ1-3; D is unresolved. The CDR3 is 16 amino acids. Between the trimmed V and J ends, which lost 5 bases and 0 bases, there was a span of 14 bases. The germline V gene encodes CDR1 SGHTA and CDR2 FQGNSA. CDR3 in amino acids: CASSPSTGNSGNTIYF. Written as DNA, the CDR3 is TGTGCCAGCAGCCCATCAACGGGCAACTCTGGAAACACCATATATTTT.

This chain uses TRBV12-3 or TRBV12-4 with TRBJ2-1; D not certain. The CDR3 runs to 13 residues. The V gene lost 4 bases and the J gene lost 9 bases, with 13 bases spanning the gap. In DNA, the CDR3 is TGTGCCAGCAGTTCTACCCTCTTTGGTGAGCAGTTCTTC. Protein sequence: CASSSTLFGEQFF.

CDR3 sequence reads: CSVQTGQAYEQYF. CDR3 sequence (DNA): TGCAGCGTTCAGACGGGACAGGCTTACGAGCAGTACTTC. The V gene is TRBV29-1, the J gene TRBJ2-7; 8 bases align to TRBD1. CDR3 length: 13 amino acids. Germline CDR1 SQVTM, CDR2 ANQGSEA. Trimming cost V 5 bases and J 4 bases; bases outside gene matches: 7.

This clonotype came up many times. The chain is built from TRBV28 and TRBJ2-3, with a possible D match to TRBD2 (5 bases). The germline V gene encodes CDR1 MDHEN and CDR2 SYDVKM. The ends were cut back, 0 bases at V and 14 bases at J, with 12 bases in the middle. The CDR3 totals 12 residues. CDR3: CASSLWSSPVYF. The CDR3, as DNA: TGTGCCAGCAGTTTATGGTCTAGCCCGGTGTATTTT.

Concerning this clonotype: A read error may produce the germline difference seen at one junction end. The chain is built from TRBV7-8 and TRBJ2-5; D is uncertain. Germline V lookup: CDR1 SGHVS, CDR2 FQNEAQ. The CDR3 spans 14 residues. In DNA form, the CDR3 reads TGTGCCAGCAGCTTAGCTGGATCCAGTGAGACCCGGTACTTC. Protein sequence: CASSLAGSSETRYF. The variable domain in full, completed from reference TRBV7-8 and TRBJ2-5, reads GAGVSQSPRYKVAKRGQDVALRCDPISGHVSLFWYQQALGQGPEFLTYFQNEAQLDKSGLPSDRFFAERPEGSVSTLKIQRTQQEDSAVYLCASSLAGSSETRYFGPGTRLLVL.

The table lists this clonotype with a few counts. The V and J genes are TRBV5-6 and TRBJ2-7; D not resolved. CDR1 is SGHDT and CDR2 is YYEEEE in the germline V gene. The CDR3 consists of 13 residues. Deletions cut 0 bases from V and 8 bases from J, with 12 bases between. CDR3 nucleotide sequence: TGTGCCAGCAGCTTGGCCCGGGTCCTCAAGCAGTACTTC. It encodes CASSLARVLKQYF.

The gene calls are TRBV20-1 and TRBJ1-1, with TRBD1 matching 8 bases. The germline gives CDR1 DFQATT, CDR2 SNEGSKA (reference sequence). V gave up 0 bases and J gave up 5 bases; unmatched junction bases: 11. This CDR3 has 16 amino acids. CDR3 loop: CSAREELRGLRTEAFF. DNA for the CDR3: TGCAGTGCTAGAGAAGAACTCAGGGGGCTGAGGACTGAAGCTTTCTTT.